This T cell receptor (beta chain) was profiled in a study of cytomegalovirus exposure and HLA in healthy donors. General study results and limits: Analysis performed later found 16,951 TCR beta sequences associated with HLA alleles at 0.05 false discovery rate. A missense variant in DCLRE1C was later tied to TCR beta V- and J-gene trimming. Later analysis revealed greater clonal expansion in HLA-associated TCR beta chains than in equally common others. CMV antigen specificity of three CMV-associated chains was confirmed in vitro.

This clone was found a few times. Its matching antigen is unknown. The V end was cut by 4 bases, the J end by 3 bases, with 15 bases between. This CDR3 has 15 residues. The germline CDR1 and CDR2 sequences are SNHLY and FYNNEI. 60 Vbeta and 13 Jbeta primers were used in PCR. TCRdb's copy holds only in-frame clones and misses some; the assay was immunoSEQ multiplex PCR. This table has approximately 220,000 clones, around 76% appearing once. The TCR sequence derives from a man between 18 and 29 years old in good health and CMV-seronegative. The V and J genes are TRBV2 and TRBJ1-1; tentatively, D is TRBD1 (5 bases). The sequencing sample was made of PBMCs. CDR3 DNA sequence: TGTGCCAGCAGTGGACGGGGAGCGGGGGACACTGAAGCTTTCTTT. Its protein product is CASSGRGAGDTEAFF.